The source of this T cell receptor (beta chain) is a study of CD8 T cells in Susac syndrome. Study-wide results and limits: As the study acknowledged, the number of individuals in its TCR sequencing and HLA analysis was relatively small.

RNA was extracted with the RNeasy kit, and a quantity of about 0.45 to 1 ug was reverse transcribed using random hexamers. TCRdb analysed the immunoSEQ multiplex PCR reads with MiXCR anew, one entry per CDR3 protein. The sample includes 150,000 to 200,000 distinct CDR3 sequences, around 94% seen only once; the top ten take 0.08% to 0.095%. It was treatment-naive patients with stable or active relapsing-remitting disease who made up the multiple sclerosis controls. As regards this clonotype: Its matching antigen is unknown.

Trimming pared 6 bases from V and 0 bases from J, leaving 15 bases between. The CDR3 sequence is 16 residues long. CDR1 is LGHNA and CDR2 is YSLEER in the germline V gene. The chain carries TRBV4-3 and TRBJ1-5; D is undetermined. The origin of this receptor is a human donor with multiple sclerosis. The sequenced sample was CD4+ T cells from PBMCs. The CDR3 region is CASSNREGNSNQPQHF. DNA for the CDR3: TGCGCCAGCAGTAATAGGGAAGGGAATAGCAATCAGCCCCAGCATTTT.